Shown below are 24 T cell receptor beta chains from a single sample sequenced in a study of T cell repertoires in cytomegalovirus infection. Their recognized antigens are unknown. A single record per CDR3 protein comes from TCRdb applying MiXCR to the reads. The sample records some 320,000 distinct CDR3 sequences, 25% to 35% being singletons. This sample comprised cultured PBMCs, obtained from culture after CMV antigen stimulation. The origin of the receptors is a human donor in good health (CMV status not recorded). Some clones in this sample may be carry-over from other donors' samples.

The J gene is TRBJ2-1, the V gene TRBV25-1, with D perhaps TRBD2 (6 bases). CDR1 MGHDK and CDR2 SYGVNS come from the germline V gene. Trimming cost V 6 bases and J 9 bases, with 12 bases left between them. The CDR3 covers 12 residues. CDR3 sequence: CASRGGVGEQFF. CDR3 nucleotides: TGTGCCAGCAGGGGGGGAGTGGGTGAGCAGTTCTTC.

This clonotype was seen only a few times. The CDR3: CASLRASGRRTDTQYF. CDR3 sequence (DNA): TGTGCCAGCCTTCGGGCTAGCGGGAGGCGCACAGATACGCAGTATTTT. The chain carries TRBV12-3 or TRBV12-4 and TRBJ2-3; 11 bases are a match to TRBD2. V lost 8 bases to trimming and J lost 1 base; unmatched junction nucleotides: 8. CDR3 length: 16 amino acids.

This clonotype showed up just a few times. This chain joins TRBV6-1 and TRBJ1-1, with 10 nucleotides matching TRBD1. V lost 8 bases, J lost 2 bases, and 5 bases stayed unmatched. The CDR3 runs 14 residues. Germline CDR1 reads MNHNS; CDR2 reads SASEGT. This chain's CDR3 is CASVTGGGNTEAFF. CDR3 bases: TGTGCCAGCGTGACAGGGGGCGGAAACACTGAAGCTTTCTTT.

This chain joins TRBV6-5 and TRBJ2-7, with D hard to call. With 2 bases removed from V and 1 base from J, the gap between germline ends came to 9 bases. This CDR3 has 14 residues. CDR1 and CDR2 (germline): MNHEY, SVGAGI. CDR3 nucleotides: TGTGCCAGCAGTTACACCTCAGTTTCCTACGAGCAGTACTTC. Amino acid sequence: CASSYTSVSYEQYF.

The gene calls are TRBV5-6 and TRBJ1-1, with a weak D call TRBD1 (6 bases). Trimming shortened V by 6 bases and J by 3 bases, and 15 bases separated the two germline ends. CDR3 length: 14 amino acids. Germline V gene data show CDR1 as SGHDT and CDR2 as YYEEEE. The CDR3 loop is CASIQGTRDTEAFF. The DNA for the CDR3 is TGTGCCAGCATCCAGGGGACGCGGGACACTGAAGCTTTCTTT.

Turning to this clonotype: This may be a read error: a much more frequent sequence differs by one nucleotide. This CDR3 is missing its conserved last phenylalanine or tryptophan, likely due to a read error. CDR3 protein: CASSLIGGRAGEGTQYL. In DNA form, the CDR3 reads TGTGCCAGCAGCTTAATAGGCGGTCGAGCGGGAGAAGGGACCCAGTACTTG. The rearrangement uses TRBV7-3 and TRBJ2-5; TRBD2 agrees at 8 bases. The CDR3 is 17 amino acids. J gave up 7 bases and V 1 base, and 14 bases lay outside the gene matches. Looked up from germline, CDR1 is SGHTA and CDR2 is FQGTGA.

V is TRBV4-2 and J is TRBJ2-5; 12 bases are shared with TRBD2. Germline V gene lookup returns CDR1 LGHNA and CDR2 YNFKEQ. CDR3 length: 16 residues. V was clipped by 3 bases and J by 1 base; unmatched bases: 3. CDR3 bases: TGTGCCAGCAGCCATACTAGCGGGAGGCCCCAAGAGACCCAGTACTTC. Encoded protein: CASSHTSGRPQETQYF.

The chain uses TRBV19 and TRBJ1-2; D gene unclear. Trimming removed 3 bases from V and 4 bases from J, with 9 bases in between. Germline V gene sequence: CDR1 LNHDA, CDR2 SQIVND (reference sequence). The CDR3 sequence is 13 residues long. In nucleotides, the CDR3 is TGTGCCAGTAGTATCGACCGGGGCTATGGCTACACCTTC. This translates into CASSIDRGYGYTF.

The chain employs TRBV4-2 and TRBJ2-2, with D perhaps TRBD2 (7 bases). V was cut by 8 bases and J by 4 bases, with 17 bases left in between. The germline gives CDR1 LGHNA, CDR2 YNFKEQ. The CDR3 has 15 amino acids. The CDR3 region has the DNA TGTGCCAGCGGGGGGGCTAGCGGTCTCACCGGGGAGCTGTTTTTT. This translates into CASGGASGLTGELFF.

As for this clonotype: This may be a read error, as it is one base from a much larger clone. V usage is TRBV30 and J usage is TRBJ2-7; D is uncertain. The CDR3 is 11 amino acids. CDR1 and CDR2 from the germline V gene are GTSNPN and SVGIG (reference sequence). As DNA, the CDR3 is TGTGCCTGGAGTAGGGCCTACGAGCAGCACTTC. As protein: CAWSRAYEQHF.

The chain uses TRBV10-2 and TRBJ2-1; 11 nucleotides match TRBD2. V dropped 6 bases and J dropped 5; count of bases not matched to a gene: 6. CDR3 length equals 15 residues. Germline-derived CDR1 and CDR2 are WSHSY and SAAADI. The CDR3 DNA follows: TGCGCCAGCAGCGACACTAGCGGGGGACACAATGAGCAGTTCTTC. This translates into CASSDTSGGHNEQFF.

Here the CDR3 reads CASSVSGGARNEQFF. The CDR3 DNA reads as TGTGCCAGCAGCGTTAGCGGGGGGGCTCGGAATGAGCAGTTCTTC. The chain couples TRBV9 to TRBJ2-1; TRBD2 aligns across 11 bases. The CDR3 runs 15 residues. Germline lookup yields CDR1 SGDLS and CDR2 YYNGEE. V was pared by 2 bases and J by 7 bases, with 5 bases of the junction left unmatched.

In this sample, this clonotype turned up many times. This chain uses TRBV7-8 with TRBJ1-5, with 7 bases matching TRBD1. The CDR3 totals 15 residues. Germline V gene sequence: CDR1 SGHVS, CDR2 FQNEAQ. Trimming took 1 base from V and 5 from J; bases not matched to a gene: 5. The CDR3 sequence is CASSLGQGGDQPQHF. The CDR3 DNA sequence: TGTGCCAGCAGCTTAGGTCAGGGGGGGGATCAGCCCCAGCATTTT. Full variable domain (missing parts from reference TRBV7-8 and TRBJ1-5): GAGVSQSPRYKVAKRGQDVALRCDPISGHVSLFWYQQALGQGPEFLTYFQNEAQLDKSGLPSDRFFAERPEGSVSTLKIQRTQQEDSAVYLCASSLGQGGDQPQHFGDGTRLSIL.

The sample holds a few counts of this clonotype. The chain has TRBV19 and TRBJ1-2, with TRBD1 as a possible D gene (5 bases). V gave up 5 bases and J gave up 10 bases, with 17 bases separating them. This CDR3 region has 13 residues. Germline V gene sequence: CDR1 LNHDA, CDR2 SQIVND (reference sequence). CDR3 loop: CASSPRRGDDYTF. In nucleotides, the CDR3 is TGTGCCAGTAGTCCTAGACGGGGCGATGACTACACCTTC.

The chain couples TRBV7-6 to TRBJ2-7; D is possibly TRBD1 (6 bases). Trimming removed 11 bases from V and 0 bases from J, with 26 bases in between. CDR3 size: 17 residues. The germline CDR1 and CDR2 sequences are SGHVS and FNYEAQ. The CDR3 here is CASSPALGQLSSYEQYF. In nucleotides, the CDR3 is TGTGCCTCCAGCCCAGCTCTTGGACAGCTTAGCTCCTACGAGCAGTACTTC.

The rearrangement joins TRBV3-1 to TRBJ2-7, with 9 bases fitting TRBD2. The V and J ends lost 3 bases and 5 bases, in that order; junction bases with no gene match: 11. Germline V gene sequence: CDR1 LGHDT, CDR2 YNNKEL (reference sequence). CDR3 size: 16 residues. CDR3 nucleotides: TGTGCCAGCAGCCACCTTAGCGGGGGCCTCCTCAACGAGCAGTACTTC. Translation gives CASSHLSGGLLNEQYF.

The V gene is TRBV7-8, the J gene TRBJ2-1; D is possibly TRBD1 or TRBD2 (6 bases each). The germline V gene encodes CDR1 SGHVS and CDR2 FQNEAQ. This CDR3 has 16 residues. The V and J ends lost 5 bases and 4 bases respectively, with 18 bases between them. The CDR3 nucleotides read TGTGCCAGCAGCCCTTCCGAGGGGGGAGTGTACAATGAGCAGTTCTTC. Protein sequence: CASSPSEGGVYNEQFF.

This clonotype was observed a handful of times. The chain recombines TRBV2 with TRBJ2-7, with TRBD2 as a possible D gene (5 bases). Trimming stripped 6 bases from V and 3 bases from J, with 9 bases between. CDR1 and CDR2 from the germline V gene are SNHLY and FYNNEI. The CDR3 contains 12 residues. The CDR3 protein is CASRGSIYEQYF. The CDR3 DNA sequence: TGTGCCAGCAGAGGGAGTATCTACGAGCAGTACTTC.

This clonotype was found many times. The chain combines TRBV7-2 with TRBJ2-3; D is possibly TRBD2 (5 bases). Deletions cut 5 bases from V and 10 bases from J, with 16 bases between. The germline V gene has CDR1 SGHTA and CDR2 FQGNSA. The CDR3 length is 13 residues. CDR3: CASSPRTLVSQYF. In nucleotides, the CDR3 is TGTGCCAGCAGCCCCAGAACACTAGTGTCGCAGTATTTT.

This clonotype has a handful of counts. The rearrangement joins TRBV18 to TRBJ1-3, with D tentatively TRBD1 (5 bases). Germline V gene data show CDR1 as KGHSH and CDR2 as LQKENI. This CDR3 has 15 amino acids. V gave up 5 bases and J gave up 6 bases, with 17 bases separating them. The CDR3 is CASSFQGGTENTIYF. Here the CDR3 DNA reads TGTGCCAGCTCATTCCAGGGAGGGACGGAAAACACCATATATTTT.

J is TRBJ2-5 and V is TRBV9; either TRBD1 or TRBD2 may fit D (5 bases each). Germline CDR1 and CDR2: SGDLS and YYNGEE. V lost 3 bases, J lost 1 base, and 13 bases lay in between. The CDR3 runs 15 residues. The CDR3 nucleotides are TGTGCCAGCAGCGCCCGGGACCAATCCCAAGAGACCCAGTACTTC. This translates into CASSARDQSQETQYF.

The chain combines TRBV28 with TRBJ2-1; the match to TRBD2 covers 14 bases. CDR1 MDHEN and CDR2 SYDVKM come from the germline V gene. The CDR3 length is 16 residues. The ends lost 4 bases at V and 8 bases at J; junction bases unmatched: 7. CDR3 amino acids: CASSSGLAGASDEQFF. CDR3 bases: TGTGCCAGCAGTTCGGGACTAGCGGGAGCATCGGATGAGCAGTTCTTC.

At least ten counts were recorded for this clonotype. This chain joins TRBV12-5 and TRBJ2-1; TRBD1 agrees at 7 bases. There are 13 residues in the CDR3. The J segment lost 7 bases and the V segment lost 1 base, leaving 1 base of the junction unmatched. The germline CDR1 and CDR2 sequences are LGHNT and FRNRAP. CDR3 DNA sequence: TGTGCTAGTGGTTTGGGGACAGGTAATGAGCAGTTCTTC. This codes for CASGLGTGNEQFF.

The chain is built from TRBV4-1 and TRBJ1-2, with D possibly matching TRBD1 (6 bases). Trimming removed 1 base at V and 6 bases at J, with 21 bases between. From germline, CDR1 is MGHRA and CDR2 YSYEKL. This CDR3 contains 17 residues. CDR3 sequence reads: CASSQVTDRSGSNGYTF. The CDR3 region has the DNA TGCGCCAGCAGCCAAGTTACCGACAGGTCCGGATCTAATGGCTACACCTTC.